Described below is a single TCR beta chain sequence and its context. Germline values: CDR1 MNHEY, CDR2 SVGAGI. The V and J ends lost 6 bases and 7 bases, in that order; junction bases with no gene match: 10. This CDR3 has 15 residues. Assay used: immunoSEQ multiplex PCR; TCRdb lists only in-frame clones, some missing. The sample shows 25,000 to 35,000 clones, roughly 77% of them seen only once. This entry belongs to a study of early stage breast cancer tumors. Study background: Around 9.6-fold was the mean read coverage per sample.

The chain has TRBV6-5 and TRBJ1-4; 8 bases are shared with TRBD1. Material for sequencing was blood. This TCR was recovered from a person in their 40s with breast cancer. The CDR3 nucleotides read TGTGCCAGCAGCCGCACAGGGGGGAATAGTGAAAAACTGTTTTTT. This gives the protein CASSRTGGNSEKLFF.